The rows below give T cell receptor beta chains drawn from one sample of a study of Ad26.COV2.S vaccination and SARS-CoV-2 variants. Sequencing was performed with immunoSEQ multiplex PCR; in TCRdb, only in-frame clones are kept and a portion is missing. Among 43,000 or so clones, 75% to 85% were seen once, and the ten largest hold approximately 51%. Sequenced here: peripheral blood, sampled after recovery from COVID-19. These receptors were collected from a human donor who had recovered from COVID-19. The CDR3 runs from the conserved cysteine through the conserved F or W. D genes are given only for firm matches. Where a row states a size, it is once, few, many or the class of an expanded clone; other rows omit it.

>-|TRBJ2-7|once|TRBV20-1
CSASEELHSYEQYF
TGCAGTGCCAGTGAGGAACTTCACTCCTACGAGCAGTACTTC
>TRBD2|TRBJ2-1|-|TRBV11-3
CASSFGREGQNEQFF
TGTGCCAGCAGCTTTGGTCGGGAGGGCCAAAATGAGCAGTTCTTC
>-|TRBJ2-1|-|TRBV7-2
CASSLESAGGNEQFF
TGTGCCAGCAGCTTAGAATCCGCAGGAGGCAATGAGCAGTTCTTC
>-|TRBJ2-7|-|TRBV11-2
CATKAPGPTYEQYF
TGTGCCACCAAAGCTCCGGGGCCCACTTACGAGCAGTACTTC
>-|TRBJ2-2|-|TRBV7-9
CASSSQGGELFF
TGTGCCAGCAGCTCGCAGGGCGGGGAGCTGTTTTTT
>TRBD1|TRBJ1-4|-|TRBV2
CASSERGRGSTNEKLFF
TGTGCCAGCAGTGAAAGGGGGCGAGGCTCAACTAATGAAAAACTGTTTTTT
>-|TRBJ2-3|-|TRBV10-3
CAISEAIAKGGSTDTQYF
TGTGCCATCAGTGAGGCTATAGCCAAGGGGGGAAGCACAGATACGCAGTATTTT
>TRBD1|TRBJ1-4|-|TRBV7-9
CASSLDRVVEKLFF
TGTGCCAGCAGCTTGGACAGGGTGGTTGAAAAACTGTTTTTT
>-|TRBJ2-3|-|TRBV27
CASSPYRAFTDTQYF
TGTGCCAGCAGTCCCTACAGGGCTTTCACAGATACGCAGTATTTT
>-|TRBJ1-1|-|TRBV30
CAWSVRSPKNTEAFF
TGTGCCTGGAGTGTACGGTCTCCGAAGAACACTGAAGCTTTCTTT
>-|TRBJ2-1|-|TRBV27
CASSLSTDNEQFF
TGTGCCAGCAGTTTATCTACCGACAATGAGCAGTTCTTC
>-|TRBJ2-3|-|TRBV5-6
CASSGWAGVTDTQYF
TGTGCCAGCAGCGGGTGGGCAGGAGTCACAGATACGCAGTATTTT
>-|TRBJ1-1|-|TRBV27
CASSLVGVHTEAFF
TGTGCCAGCAGCCTAGTGGGGGTTCACACTGAAGCTTTCTTT
>-|TRBJ2-5|-|TRBV5-1
CASTPGAAAEETQYF
TGCGCCAGCACCCCCGGGGCAGCGGCTGAAGAGACCCAGTACTTC
>-|TRBJ2-1|-|TRBV5-1
CASSDLPGLGSSYNEQFF
TGCGCCAGCAGCGATCTACCGGGATTGGGGAGCTCCTACAATGAGCAGTTCTTC
>-|TRBJ1-2|few|TRBV6-5
CASRDWNYGYTF
TGTGCCAGCAGGGATTGGAACTATGGCTACACCTTC
>-|TRBJ2-1|-|TRBV27
CASSLKRSSYNEQFF
TGTGCCAGCAGTTTAAAGCGGAGCTCCTACAATGAGCAGTTCTTC
>TRBD1|TRBJ1-1|-|TRBV11-1
CASSWTGGAGGTEAFF
TGTGCCAGCAGCTGGACAGGGGGCGCTGGGGGAACTGAAGCTTTCTTT
>-|TRBJ1-3|-|TRBV6-1
CASSEGQGPTSGNTIYF
TGTGCCAGCAGTGAAGGGCAGGGGCCGACGTCTGGAAACACCATATATTTT
>-|TRBJ1-1|-|TRBV4-1
CASSPKPSGLLTEAFF
TGCGCCAGCAGCCCTAAACCTTCGGGGCTCCTCACTGAAGCTTTCTTT